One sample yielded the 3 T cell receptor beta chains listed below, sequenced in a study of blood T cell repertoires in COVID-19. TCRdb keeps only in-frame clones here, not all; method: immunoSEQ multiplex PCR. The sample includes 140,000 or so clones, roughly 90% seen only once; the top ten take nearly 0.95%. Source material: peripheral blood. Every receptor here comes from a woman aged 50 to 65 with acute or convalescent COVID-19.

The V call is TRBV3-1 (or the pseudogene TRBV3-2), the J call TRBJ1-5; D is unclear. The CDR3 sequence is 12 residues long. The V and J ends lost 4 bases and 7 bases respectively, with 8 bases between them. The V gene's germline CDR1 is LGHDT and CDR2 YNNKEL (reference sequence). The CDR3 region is CASSLGGQPQHF. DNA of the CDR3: TGTGCCAGCAGCCTGGGAGGGCAGCCCCAGCATTTT.

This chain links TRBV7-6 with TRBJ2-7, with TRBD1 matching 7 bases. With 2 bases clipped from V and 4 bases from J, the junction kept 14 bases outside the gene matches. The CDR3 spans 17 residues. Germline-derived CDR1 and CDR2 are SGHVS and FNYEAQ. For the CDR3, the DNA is TGTGCCAGCAGCTTATATGTTCGACAGGGTGAAGGGTACGAGCAGTACTTC. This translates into CASSLYVRQGEGYEQYF.

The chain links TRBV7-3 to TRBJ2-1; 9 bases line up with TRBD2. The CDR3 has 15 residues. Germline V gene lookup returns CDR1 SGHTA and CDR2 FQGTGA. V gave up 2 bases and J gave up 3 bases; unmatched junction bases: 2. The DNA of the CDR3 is TGTGCCAGCAGCTTACTAGCGGGGAACTACAATGAGCAGTTCTTC. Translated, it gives CASSLLAGNYNEQFF.